This T cell receptor (beta chain) was recovered during a study of T cell repertoires in cytomegalovirus infection. In regard to this clonotype: Its antigen is currently unknown.

TCRdb re-called the reads with MiXCR, one entry per CDR3 protein. Here the sample spans 150,000 to 200,000 distinct CDR3 sequences, less than 25% being singletons. The TCR comes from a human donor in good health (CMV status not recorded). Some clones in this sample may be carry-over from other donors' samples. The sequenced sample was CD8+ T cells from cultured PBMCs, obtained from culture after CMV antigen stimulation.

The CDR3 DNA is TGCGCCAGCAGCCAAGACGTCGGGAGTAGCTCTGAAGCTTTCTTT. This encodes CASSQDVGSSSEAFF. V gene TRBV4-1 combines with J gene TRBJ1-1; no clear D gene. This CDR3 has 15 residues. Germline CDR1 MGHRA, CDR2 YSYEKL. Trimming left V 0 bases short and J 6 bases short, with 14 bases between.